What follows are 14 T cell receptor beta chains derived from one specimen sequenced in a study of blood T cells in healthy people across ages. Primers used in a second PCR of roughly 6 to 11 cycles were a sample-barcoded 5' primer and a J-beta primer mix. TCRdb recomputed calls from the 5' RACE reads with MiXCR, one row per CDR3 protein. The sample contains approximately 580,000 distinct CDR3 sequences, approximately 25% of which appear only once. This sample also belongs to another study, concerning T cells of mothers and their children.

Sequenced: blood. The receptors here all came from a boy aged 10-17 years in good health.

This clonotype appeared a few times. V is TRBV7-3 and J is TRBJ2-7; no clear D gene. The V end lost 2 bases, the J end lost 4 bases, and 12 bases lay between the germline ends. Germline CDR1 SGHTA, CDR2 FQGTGA. The CDR3 extends over 14 amino acids. The CDR3 region is CASSLLSGPYEQYF. CDR3 nucleotides: TGTGCCAGCAGCTTACTTTCTGGGCCGTACGAGCAGTACTTC.

Worth noting for this clonotype: An end of the junction does not agree with germline; a read error may underlie this. The CDR3 coding sequence is TGTGCCAGCAGCCCTGGGACTAGCGGGGGGTATATAGATACGCGGTATTTT. This translates into CASSPGTSGGYIDTRYF. The rearrangement joins TRBV3-1 to TRBJ2-3; TRBD2 aligns across 15 bases. Germline V CDR1 and CDR2: LGHDT, YNNKEL (reference sequence). CDR3 length: 17 amino acids.

This chain joins TRBV20-1 and TRBJ1-2; TRBD1 might be the D (6 bases). CDR1 DFQATT and CDR2 SNEGSKA come from the germline V gene (reference sequence). V lost 1 base and J 2 bases, leaving 11 bases between the germline ends. There are 14 residues in the CDR3. For the CDR3, the DNA is TGCAGTGCTAGAGTAACAGGGCAGAACTATGGCTACACCTTC. Amino acid sequence: CSARVTGQNYGYTF.

J is TRBJ1-1 and V is TRBV3-1, with 9 bases lining up with TRBD1. With V trimmed by 6 bases and J by 6 bases, 11 bases remained unmatched. The CDR3 has 15 residues. Germline V gives CDR1 LGHDT, CDR2 YNNKEL (reference sequence). CDR3 in amino acids: CASSLSGTGSPEAFF. Written as DNA, the CDR3 is TGTGCCAGCAGTCTCTCCGGGACAGGGTCCCCTGAAGCTTTCTTT.

In its sample, this clonotype was seen a few times. The chain employs TRBV7-8 and TRBJ1-4, with 8 bases lining up with TRBD1. The V segment lost 5 bases and the J segment 4 bases; nucleotides outside the gene matches: 12. From germline, CDR1 is SGHVS and CDR2 FQNEAQ. The CDR3 covers 17 residues. CDR3 in DNA: TGTGCCAGCAGCAGGTCGGGACAGGTCGCAGATAATGAAAAACTGTTTTTT. Translation: CASSRSGQVADNEKLFF.

This clonotype was detected only a few times. This chain links TRBV6-2 or TRBV6-3 with TRBJ2-7; D possibly corresponds to TRBD1 (5 bases). The CDR3 runs 16 residues. Trimming cost V 0 bases and J 2 bases, with 14 bases left between them. CDR1 is MNHEY, CDR2 SVGEGT, per germline. In DNA form, the CDR3 reads TGTGCCAGCAGTTACTCGCCAGGGCGCTTTACCTACGAGCAGTACTTC. It codes for CASSYSPGRFTYEQYF.

The table lists this clonotype with a few counts. The rearrangement links TRBV20-1 to TRBJ2-1; TRBD2 agrees at 8 bases. Germline-derived CDR1 and CDR2 are DFQATT and SNEGSKA (reference sequence). With V trimmed by 0 bases and J by 4 bases, 14 bases remained unmatched. The CDR3 sequence is 18 residues long. The CDR3 nucleotides are TGCAGTGCTAGAGACCAGCGGGAGAGGAGTTTCCGGTACAATGAGCAGTTCTTC. As protein: CSARDQRERSFRYNEQFF.

This clonotype was counted a few times. The chain combines TRBV29-1 with TRBJ2-3; TRBD2 agrees at 7 bases. Germline V gene data show CDR1 as SQVTM and CDR2 as ANQGSEA. V dropped 5 bases and J dropped 0; count of bases not matched to a gene: 20. CDR3 size: 19 residues. This CDR3 reads CSVCSLAVHLLSSTDTQYF. The CDR3 DNA sequence: TGCAGCGTTTGCAGCCTAGCGGTACATCTACTATCTAGCACAGATACGCAGTATTTT.

This rearrangement joins TRBV5-1 to TRBJ2-5; 10 bases line up with TRBD1. The DNA end is a closer match to TRBJ2-1, so the J assignment may be wrong. CDR1 SGHRS and CDR2 YFSETQ come from the germline V gene. The length of the CDR3 is 15 residues. CDR3 sequence (DNA): TGCGCCAGCAGCCTCCCAGGACAGGGGGTTTGGGAGCAGTTCTTC. It translates to CASSLPGQGVWEQFF.

There are a few counts of this clonotype. One end of the junction varies from germline; a read error may be responsible. The gene calls are TRBV5-1 and TRBJ2-5; 7 bases map to TRBD1. Matching the DNA end better, TRBJ2-1 makes the J call doubtful. Germline V CDR1 and CDR2: SGHRS, YFSETQ. The CDR3 is 15 amino acids. The CDR3 here is CASSSGQVAPNGQFF. The DNA of the CDR3 is TGCGCCAGCAGCTCCGGACAGGTAGCACCGAATGGGCAGTTCTTC.

In the case of this clonotype: A clone one base away is much larger, so this may be a read error. The V and J genes are TRBV13 and TRBJ2-3, with D perhaps matching TRBD1 (9 bases). Trimming cost V 5 bases and J 3 bases, with 21 bases left between them. Germline CDR1 and CDR2: PRHDT and FYEKMQ (reference sequence). This CDR3 region has 17 residues. CDR3 nucleotide sequence: TGTGCCAGCAGCCCAGCCTCGGGGGGGACAGGGACAGATACGCAGTATTTT. Translated, it gives CASSPASGGTGTDTQYF.

This clonotype was found many times. The chain carries TRBV7-2 and TRBJ1-1; a weak D match, TRBD1 (5 bases). Trimming took 2 bases from V and 5 from J, leaving 18 bases between them. Germline V gene data show CDR1 as SGHTA and CDR2 as FQGNSA. This CDR3 is 16 amino acids long. The CDR3 reads CASSLQQGRYGTEAFF. The CDR3 bases are TGTGCCAGCAGCTTACAGCAGGGTCGTTATGGAACTGAAGCTTTCTTT.

The chain employs TRBV20-1 and TRBJ2-1; D is unclear. Per germline, CDR1 DFQATT and CDR2 SNEGSKA (reference sequence). This CDR3 has 19 residues. V lost 5 bases to trimming and J lost 5 bases, with 31 bases between them. The CDR3 coding sequence is TGCAGTGCTGGAATTTTTAGGTCCATTTTGCGGATTCCAAACAATGAGCAGTTCTTC. Translation: CSAGIFRSILRIPNNEQFF.

This chain joins TRBV6-2 or TRBV6-3 and TRBJ1-2, with TRBD1 as a possible D gene (5 bases). Trimming stripped 2 bases from V and 8 bases from J, with 12 bases between. Per germline, CDR1 MNHEY and CDR2 SVGEGT. This CDR3 region has 13 residues. CDR3 in amino acids: CASSYRGLSGYTF. In DNA form, the CDR3 reads TGTGCCAGCAGTTACCGGGGACTTTCGGGCTACACCTTC.